These 26 T cell receptor beta chains were sequenced from one sample in a study of Graves' ophthalmopathy and Graves' hyperthyroidism. For repertoire sequencing, the TCR beta CDR3 regions were amplified from RNA transcripts. Second-round multiplex PCR came after a first-round RT-PCR that employed HTBI primers. TCRdb re-analysed the multiplex PCR reads in MiXCR, keeping a single row per CDR3 protein. Seen here are 200,000 to 250,000 distinct CDR3 sequences, 20% to 25% observed once, and the top ten hold approximately 39%. Sequences were obtained from peripheral blood. These receptors were obtained from a woman aged 45-65 years with Graves' ophthalmopathy.

This clonotype has at least ten counts. The chain uses TRBV20-1 and TRBJ2-2; D is perhaps TRBD1 (5 bases). CDR1 DFQATT and CDR2 SNEGSKA come from the germline V gene (reference sequence). V lost 0 bases and J 5 bases, leaving 10 bases between the germline ends. The CDR3 is 14 residues long. The CDR3 here is CSAREARETGELFF. CDR3 bases: TGCAGTGCTAGAGAGGCCAGGGAAACCGGGGAGCTGTTTTTT.

This clonotype was seen repeatedly, ten times or more. V gene TRBV6-2 or TRBV6-3 combines with J gene TRBJ1-5; D is unresolved. The germline V and J ends were trimmed by 2 bases and 1 base, with 9 bases remaining between them. The CDR3 consists of 15 residues. Looked up from germline, CDR1 is MNHEY and CDR2 is SVGEGT. Here the CDR3 reads CASSYGKNSNQPQHF. The CDR3 region has the DNA TGTGCCAGCAGTTACGGGAAGAACAGCAATCAGCCCCAGCATTTT.

This clonotype was recorded many times. In DNA form, the CDR3 reads TGTGCCAGCAGCTCGGGACTAGCGGGATCCTACGAGCAGTACTTC. It codes for CASSSGLAGSYEQYF. This chain uses TRBV7-2 with TRBJ2-7, with 13 positions matching TRBD2. The length of the CDR3 is 15 residues. V lost 4 bases, J lost 1 base, and 1 base stayed unmatched. Looked up from germline, CDR1 is SGHTA and CDR2 is FQGNSA.

This clonotype was recorded many times. The DNA is omitted, as the CDR3 cannot be located on it reliably, and the CDR3 follows TCRdb's listing. The chain couples TRBV5-1 to TRBJ1-1. The CDR3 contains 15 residues when both ends are counted. From germline, CDR1 is SGHRS and CDR2 YFSETQ. The CDR3 protein is CASSLVAGGNTEAFF.

There are many counts of this clonotype. The gene calls are TRBV24-1 and TRBJ2-7; D possibly uses TRBD1 or TRBD2 (6 bases each). V was clipped by 9 bases and J by 5 bases, with 16 bases between them. The CDR3 spans 13 residues. The germline V gene encodes CDR1 KGHDR and CDR2 SFDVKD. CDR3 coding DNA: TGTGCCACCGCCGACGGGGGCGAGGACGAGCAGTACTTC. Protein sequence: CATADGGEDEQYF.

This clonotype has at least ten counts. The rearrangement links TRBV10-1 to TRBJ1-5; no definite D call. Germline CDR1 reads WNHNN; CDR2 reads SYGVQD (reference sequence). Trimming cost V 3 bases and J 5 bases, with 8 bases left between them. This CDR3 has 13 amino acids. This chain's CDR3 is CASSETWDQPQHF. DNA of the CDR3: TGCGCCAGCAGTGAAACTTGGGATCAGCCCCAGCATTTT.

The table lists this clonotype with many counts. The chain is built from TRBV30 and TRBJ2-1, with D possibly being TRBD2 (6 bases). V lost 3 bases to trimming and J lost 6 bases, with 12 bases between them. This CDR3 has 13 amino acids. Germline values: CDR1 GTSNPN, CDR2 SVGIG (reference sequence). CDR3 coding DNA: TGTGCCTGGAGCCGGGGCGGGATCAATGAGCAGTTCTTC. It translates to CAWSRGGINEQFF.

The V call is TRBV29-1, the J call TRBJ1-2; unclear D gene. Looked up from germline, CDR1 is SQVTM and CDR2 is ANQGSEA. CDR3 length: 11 amino acids. The V gene lost 4 bases and the J gene lost 4 bases, with 7 bases spanning the gap. CDR3 sequence (DNA): TGCAGCGTTGTTTTGGGCTATGGCTACACCTTC. Translating gives CSVVLGYGYTF.

The chain recombines TRBV6-1 with TRBJ2-7; 7 bases match TRBD1. V lost 6 bases and J lost 3; bases outside the gene matches: 5. The CDR3 length is 13 residues. CDR1 is MNHNS and CDR2 is SASEGT in the germline V gene. The CDR3 DNA follows: TGTGCCAGCAGGCCGGGACAGCGCTACGAGCAGTACTTC. Amino acid sequence: CASRPGQRYEQYF.

This clonotype has ten or more counts. This chain joins TRBV7-6 and TRBJ2-5; TRBD2 matches 8 bases. Germline values: CDR1 SGHVS, CDR2 FNYEAQ. The CDR3 contains 17 residues. Trimming at V came to 6 bases and at J to 5 bases, leaving 17 bases not matched to a gene. Written as DNA, the CDR3 is TGTGCCAGCAGTTTTACCCCAGCGGGAGACCCCGGGGAGACCCAGTACTTC. This translates into CASSFTPAGDPGETQYF.

Notes on this clonotype: A much larger clone sits a single nucleotide away, making a read error possible. The chain uses TRBV6-2 or TRBV6-3 and TRBJ2-5, with TRBD1 identical over 7 bases. Per germline, CDR1 MNHEY and CDR2 SVGEGT. The CDR3 runs to 14 residues. The chain's CDR3 is CGSRETGFGETQYF. CDR3 coding DNA: TGTGGCAGCAGAGAGACAGGGTTCGGGGAGACCCAGTACTTC.

This clonotype came up many times. The V call is TRBV24-1, the J call TRBJ1-1; 8 bases line up with TRBD1. This CDR3 is 14 amino acids long. The germline CDR1 and CDR2 sequences are KGHDR and SFDVKD. The V and J ends lost 4 bases and 4 bases, in that order; junction bases with no gene match: 4. The CDR3 here is CATSDAGGGTEAFF. The CDR3 DNA follows: TGTGCCACCAGTGACGCAGGGGGCGGCACTGAAGCTTTCTTT.

The chain links TRBV12-3 or TRBV12-4 to TRBJ1-2; 11 bases are a match to TRBD1. J lost 5 bases, V lost 5 bases, and 10 bases had no gene match. The CDR3 has 16 amino acids. CDR3 amino acids: CASSRTRDRGSYGYTF. The CDR3 DNA reads TGTGCCAGCAGTCGCACCCGGGACAGGGGGTCGTATGGCTACACCTTC.

This clonotype was seen at least ten times. J is TRBJ1-2 and V is TRBV2, with 7 bases that match TRBD1. The trim removed 5 bases at V and 7 bases at J, leaving 10 bases unmatched. CDR3 length: 14 residues. The germline V gene encodes CDR1 SNHLY and CDR2 FYNNEI. The CDR3 reads CASSSPPGQFGYTF. The CDR3 bases are TGTGCCAGCAGTTCCCCTCCGGGACAGTTTGGCTACACCTTC.

The chain links TRBV20-1 to TRBJ2-7; D gene ambiguous. V was shortened by 2 bases and J by 5 bases, with 16 bases between the two germline ends. Germline CDR1 reads DFQATT; CDR2 reads SNEGSKA (reference sequence). The CDR3 covers 14 residues. The CDR3 reads CSARTSLPADEQYF. For the CDR3, the DNA is TGCAGTGCTAGAACGTCCCTACCTGCGGACGAGCAGTACTTC.

Many counts were recorded for this clonotype. The chain combines TRBV19 with TRBJ1-5; D unresolved. The CDR3 totals 12 residues. Trimming took 5 bases from V and 0 from J, leaving 2 bases between them. Germline CDR1 LNHDA, CDR2 SQIVND (reference sequence). The CDR3 loop is CASSRSNQPQHF. The DNA for the CDR3 is TGTGCCAGTAGTCGTAGCAATCAGCCCCAGCATTTT.

In this sample, this clonotype turned up many times. V gene TRBV10-2 combines with J gene TRBJ1-1; D gene unclear. Between the trimmed V and J ends, which lost 6 bases and 0 bases, there was a span of 11 bases. The CDR3 spans 14 residues. The germline V gene has CDR1 WSHSY and CDR2 SAAADI. CDR3: CASSQQTLNTEAFF. CDR3 DNA sequence: TGCGCCAGCAGCCAACAGACTTTGAACACTGAAGCTTTCTTT.

This clonotype was seen at least ten times. The chain recombines TRBV7-2 with TRBJ1-2, with D possibly TRBD1 on 5 matching bases. Germline assignment: CDR1 SGHTA and CDR2 FQGNSA. V lost 1 base and J lost 2, with 8 bases in between. The CDR3 spans 14 residues. The CDR3 nucleotides are TGTGCCAGCAGCTTAGGAGGGGTAAACTATGGCTACACCTTC. Protein: CASSLGGVNYGYTF.

This clonotype was detected many times. This chain uses TRBV6-2 or TRBV6-3 with TRBJ1-6; D call uncertain. The germline V gene encodes CDR1 MNHEY and CDR2 SVGEGT. V lost 7 bases and J 7 bases, leaving 17 bases between the germline ends. The CDR3 spans 15 residues. The CDR3 protein is CASKATADVNSPLHF. The CDR3 coding sequence is TGTGCCAGCAAAGCAACAGCGGACGTGAATTCACCCCTCCACTTT.

This clonotype showed up many times. The V gene is TRBV12-3 or TRBV12-4, the J gene TRBJ1-2; D is perhaps TRBD1 (6 bases). Trimming cost V 7 bases and J 8 bases, with 17 bases left between them. The CDR3 sequence is 13 residues long. This CDR3 reads CASTPGERRGYTF. CDR3 nucleotide sequence: TGTGCCAGCACCCCAGGGGAACGGCGCGGCTACACCTTC.

The chain joins TRBV12-5 to TRBJ2-3; D might be TRBD2 (6 bases). CDR1 LGHNT and CDR2 FRNRAP come from the germline V gene. Trimming shortened V by 8 bases and J by 2 bases, and 8 bases separated the two germline ends. This CDR3 comprises 12 residues. Here the CDR3 reads CASRLDTDTQYF. The CDR3 coding sequence is TGTGCTAGTCGACTAGACACAGATACGCAGTATTTT. Full variable domain (rest looked up from reference TRBV12-5 and TRBJ2-3): DARVTQTPRHKVTEMGQEVTMRCQPILGHNTVFWYRQTMMQGLELLAYFRNRAPLDDSGMPKDRFSAEMPDATLATLKIQPSEPRDSAVYFCASRLDTDTQYFGPGTRLTVL.

This clonotype was counted at least ten times. This chain joins TRBV2 and TRBJ2-2; 16 bases match TRBD2. The V segment lost 5 bases and the J segment 4 bases; nucleotides outside the gene matches: 10. Germline V lookup: CDR1 SNHLY, CDR2 FYNNEI. CDR3 size: 19 residues. CDR3 nucleotide sequence: TGTGCCAGCAGTTCCGCCGGGACTAGCGGGAGGGCCTTCACCGGGGAGCTGTTTTTT. Translated: CASSSAGTSGRAFTGELFF.

The chain joins TRBV2 to TRBJ2-4, with D hard to call. The CDR3 extends over 15 amino acids. Trimming cost V 4 bases and J 7 bases, with 17 bases left between them. The germline V gene has CDR1 SNHLY and CDR2 FYNNEI. The CDR3 is CASSGGTIPGNIQYF. The CDR3 nucleotides read TGTGCCAGCAGTGGAGGTACTATCCCCGGGAACATTCAGTACTTC.

This clonotype was counted ten times or more. The chain carries TRBV11-2 and TRBJ2-2, with TRBD1 matching 7 bases. V shed 5 bases and J 2 bases; nucleotides not matched to a gene: 5. CDR1 and CDR2 from the germline V gene are SGHAT and FQNNGV. The CDR3 is 15 residues long. The CDR3 bases are TGTGCCAGCAGCGCGGACAGGACCAACACCGGGGAGCTGTTTTTT. Residues: CASSADRTNTGELFF.

This clonotype has at least ten counts. The chain combines TRBV12-3 or TRBV12-4 with TRBJ1-5; the D gene is possibly TRBD1 (5 bases). The CDR3 runs to 15 residues. Between the trimmed V and J ends, which lost 6 bases and 6 bases, there was a span of 18 bases. The CDR3 nucleotides read TGTGCCAGCAGCAGAGACAGCTTTGGGGCTCAGCCCCAGCATTTT. This gives the protein CASSRDSFGAQPQHF.

This clonotype was observed at least ten times. The chain carries TRBV2 and TRBJ1-2; 9 bases fit TRBD1. Germline CDR1 and CDR2: SNHLY and FYNNEI. This CDR3 spans 13 amino acids. V was clipped by 9 bases and J by 4 bases; unmatched bases: 6. Written as DNA, the CDR3 is TGTGCCAGTACGGGACAGGGAGGCTATGGCTACACCTTC. This gives the protein CASTGQGGYGYTF.